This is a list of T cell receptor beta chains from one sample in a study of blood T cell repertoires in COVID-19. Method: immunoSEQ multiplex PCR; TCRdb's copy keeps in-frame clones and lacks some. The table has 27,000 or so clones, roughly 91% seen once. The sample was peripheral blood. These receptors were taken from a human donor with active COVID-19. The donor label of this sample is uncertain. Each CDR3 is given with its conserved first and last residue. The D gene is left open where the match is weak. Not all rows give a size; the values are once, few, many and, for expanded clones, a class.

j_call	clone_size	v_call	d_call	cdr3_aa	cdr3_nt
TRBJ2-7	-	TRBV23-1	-	CASSQSRGSSSYEQYF	TGCGCCAGCAGTCAATCACGGGGGAGTTCCTCCTACGAGCAGTACTTC
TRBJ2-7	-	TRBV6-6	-	CASSLIGQGLEQYF	TGTGCCAGCAGCCTTATTGGTCAGGGACTCGAGCAGTACTTC
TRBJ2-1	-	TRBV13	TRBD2	CASSLFSGGLYNEQFF	TGTGCCAGCAGCTTATTTAGCGGGGGGCTATACAATGAGCAGTTCTTC
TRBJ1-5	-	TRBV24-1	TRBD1	CATRSDRGNQPQHF	TGTGCCACCAGATCGGACAGGGGCAATCAGCCCCAGCATTTT
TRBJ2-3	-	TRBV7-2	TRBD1	CASSPTRGGQGWTDTQYF	TGTGCCAGCAGCCCCACGCGCGGTGGACAGGGCTGGACAGATACGCAGTATTTT
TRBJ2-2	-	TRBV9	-	CASSVRLVGELFF	TGTGCCAGCAGCGTAAGACTTGTCGGGGAGCTGTTTTTT
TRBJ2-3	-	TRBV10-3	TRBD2	CAISELVAGGLGTDTQYF	TGTGCCATCAGTGAGCTGGTAGCGGGGGGGTTGGGAACAGATACGCAGTATTTT
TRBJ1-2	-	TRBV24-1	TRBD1	CATSEPPGQGIYGYTF	TGTGCCACCAGTGAGCCGCCGGGACAGGGGATCTATGGCTACACCTTC
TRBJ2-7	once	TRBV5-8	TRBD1	CASSGWGTGMYEQYF	TGTGCCAGCAGCGGGTGGGGGACAGGGATGTACGAGCAGTACTTC
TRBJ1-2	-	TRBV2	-	CASSQRREDGYTF	TGTGCCAGCAGTCAAAGGAGGGAGGATGGCTACACCTTC
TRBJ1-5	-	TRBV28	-	CASTLMNQPQHF	TGTGCCAGCACCCTAATGAATCAGCCCCAGCATTTT
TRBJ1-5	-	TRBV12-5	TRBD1	CASGPWTGLGNQPQHF	TGTGCTAGTGGTCCTTGGACAGGGCTGGGAAATCAGCCCCAGCATTTT
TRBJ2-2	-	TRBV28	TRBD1	CASSSPGQGISGELFF	TGTGCCAGCAGTTCCCCCGGACAGGGAATATCCGGGGAGCTGTTTTTT
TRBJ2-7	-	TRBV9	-	CASSVSPGGNRSYEQYF	TGTGCCAGCAGCGTCTCCCCCGGAGGCAACCGATCGTACGAGCAGTACTTC
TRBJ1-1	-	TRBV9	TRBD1	CASSVTDRVDTEAFF	TGTGCCAGCAGCGTTACGGACAGGGTAGACACTGAAGCTTTCTTT
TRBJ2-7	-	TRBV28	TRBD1	CASSLIGGATYEQYF	TGTGCCAGCAGTTTGATAGGGGGCGCGACCTACGAGCAGTACTTC
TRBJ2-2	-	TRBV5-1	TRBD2	CASSWTSGGYANTGELFF	TGCGCCAGCAGTTGGACTAGCGGGGGATACGCGAACACCGGGGAGCTGTTTTTT
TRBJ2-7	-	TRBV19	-	CASSIPTGGEQYF	TGTGCCAGTAGTATCCCGACAGGTGGCGAGCAGTACTTC
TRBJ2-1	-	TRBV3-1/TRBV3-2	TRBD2	CASSQGAGMGEQFF	TGTGCCAGCAGCCAAGGAGCGGGAATGGGTGAGCAGTTCTTC
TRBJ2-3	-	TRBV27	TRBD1	CASSYRGRTYTDTQYF	TGTGCCAGCAGTTACAGGGGCCGAACATACACAGATACGCAGTATTTT
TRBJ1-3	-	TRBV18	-	CASSPRRVSGNTIYF	TGTGCCAGCTCACCACGACGGGTATCCGGAAACACCATATATTTT
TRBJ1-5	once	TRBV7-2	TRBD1	CASSLVETGTEDSNQPQHF	TGTGCCAGCAGCTTAGTAGAAACCGGGACAGAAGATAGCAATCAGCCCCAGCATTTT
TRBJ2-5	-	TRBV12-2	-	CASRSGGGSFGLAGDEETQYF	TGTGCAAGTCGCTCGGGCGGAGGCAGCTTCGGGCTAGCGGGAGATGAGGAGACCCAGTACTTC
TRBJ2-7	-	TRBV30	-	CAWSTRGFEQYF	TGTGCCTGGAGTACCAGGGGATTCGAGCAGTACTTC
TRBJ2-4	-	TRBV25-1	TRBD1	CASSETGYFAKNIQYF	TGTGCCAGCAGTGAGACAGGGTATTTTGCCAAAAACATTCAGTACTTC
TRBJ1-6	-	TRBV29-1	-	CSVLVPGRPLHF	TGCAGCGTTTTGGTTCCGGGGAGACCCCTCCACTTT
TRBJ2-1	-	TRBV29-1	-	CSVEDPYEQFF	TGCAGCGTTGAAGATCCATATGAGCAGTTCTTC
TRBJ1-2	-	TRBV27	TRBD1	CASRDREFYGYTF	TGTGCCAGCAGGGACAGGGAATTCTATGGCTACACCTTC
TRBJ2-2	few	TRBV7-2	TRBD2	CASSSGLAGALGELFF	TGTGCCAGCAGCTCAGGACTAGCGGGGGCCTTAGGGGAGCTGTTTTTT
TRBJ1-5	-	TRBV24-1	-	CATEGGAGNQPQHF	TGTGCCACCGAGGGCGGGGCTGGCAATCAGCCCCAGCATTTT
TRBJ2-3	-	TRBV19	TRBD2	CASVLLLASGGANICGDTQYF	TGTGCCAGTGTCCTTTTATTAGCTAGCGGGGGGGCCAACATTTGTGGAGATACGCAGTATTTT
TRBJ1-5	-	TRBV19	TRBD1	CASSTRTGGSNQPQHF	TGTGCCAGTAGTACCCGGACAGGGGGTAGCAATCAGCCCCAGCATTTT
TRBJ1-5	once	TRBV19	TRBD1	CASSFDRDQPQHF	TGTGCCAGTAGTTTCGACAGGGACCAGCCCCAGCATTTT
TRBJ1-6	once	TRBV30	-	CAWSQGGSYNSPLHF	TGTGCCTGGAGTCAAGGGGGATCCTATAATTCACCCCTCCACTTT
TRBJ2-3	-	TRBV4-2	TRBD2	CASSVQMAGGQRPDTQYF	TGTGCCAGCAGCGTACAAATGGCGGGGGGGCAGAGACCAGATACGCAGTATTTT